The 20 T cell receptor beta chains below all came from one sample that was sequenced in a study of blood T cell repertoires in COVID-19. Sequencing was performed with immunoSEQ multiplex PCR; in TCRdb, only in-frame clones are kept and a portion is missing. The sample has roughly 130,000 clones; 80% to 85% are singletons. Sequences were obtained from peripheral blood. These receptor sequences come from a woman aged 25 to 39 who had recovered from COVID-19.

The chain couples TRBV2 to TRBJ2-1; 10 bases align to TRBD2. V trimming: 4 bases; J trimming: 7 bases; junction bases outside the gene matches: 7. This CDR3 is 15 amino acids long. Germline V gene sequence: CDR1 SNHLY, CDR2 FYNNEI. The DNA for the CDR3 is TGTGCCAGCAGTGTCCGTACTAGCGGGGCTAATGAGCAGTTCTTC. Protein: CASSVRTSGANEQFF.

The gene calls are TRBV30 and TRBJ1-1; D is unclear. Germline V CDR1 and CDR2: GTSNPN, SVGIG (reference sequence). CDR3 length equals 11 residues. V was cut by 2 bases and J by 7 bases, with 8 bases left in between. The DNA for the CDR3 is TGTGCCTGGAGTACCCCTATTGAAGCTTTCTTT. It is translated as CAWSTPIEAFF.

The chain uses TRBV3-1 (or the pseudogene TRBV3-2) and TRBJ1-4, with 9 bases fitting TRBD1. J lost 4 bases, V lost 0 bases, and 3 bases had no gene match. There are 16 residues in the CDR3. The germline gives CDR1 LGHDT, CDR2 YNNKEL (reference sequence). CDR3 nucleotides: TGTGCCAGCAGCCAAGACGGGACAGGGAGTAATGAAAAACTGTTTTTT. Translating it yields CASSQDGTGSNEKLFF.

V and J are TRBV13 and TRBJ2-2; 7 positions agree with TRBD1. The CDR3 extends over 15 amino acids. CDR1 is PRHDT, CDR2 FYEKMQ, per germline (reference sequence). Germline trimming cut 4 bases from V and 4 bases from J; bases unmatched to any gene: 6. DNA for the CDR3: TGTGCCAGCAGCTCCAACGACAGGGCCACCGGGGAGCTGTTTTTT. This sequence encodes CASSSNDRATGELFF.

The chain couples TRBV5-1 to TRBJ1-1, with 7 nucleotides matching TRBD1. The germline V gene has CDR1 SGHRS and CDR2 YFSETQ. The CDR3 runs to 16 residues. V trimming: 5 bases; J trimming: 0 bases; junction bases outside the gene matches: 10. Here the CDR3 DNA reads TGCGCCAGCAGACGGGACAGTGGGGTTATGAACACTGAAGCTTTCTTT. This encodes CASRRDSGVMNTEAFF.

This sequence joins TRBV9 and TRBJ2-1, with TRBD1 matching 7 bases. Germline trimming cut 4 bases from V and 7 bases from J; bases unmatched to any gene: 5. Germline lookup yields CDR1 SGDLS and CDR2 YYNGEE. This CDR3 is built from 13 residues. CDR3 sequence (DNA): TGTGCCAGCAGCACTGGCAGGGGGAATGAGCAGTTCTTC. It translates to CASSTGRGNEQFF.

This chain connects TRBV27 to TRBJ1-5, with D unclear. There are 12 residues in the CDR3. The V gene's germline CDR1 is MNHEY and CDR2 SMNVEV (reference sequence). Trimming took off 5 bases at V and 5 bases at J, with 7 bases between the two ends. CDR3: CASSTTHQPQHF. CDR3 in DNA: TGTGCCAGCAGTACTACGCATCAGCCCCAGCATTTT.

J is TRBJ2-1 and V is TRBV27; 10 bases fit TRBD1. Germline V gene lookup returns CDR1 MNHEY and CDR2 SMNVEV (reference sequence). Trimming cost V 8 bases and J 7 bases; bases outside gene matches: 5. CDR3 length: 13 amino acids. The CDR3 DNA is TGTGCCAGCGCGGGACAGGGGAAGAATGAGCAGTTCTTC. Its protein product is CASAGQGKNEQFF.

This clone was seen just once. The chain recombines TRBV11-3 with TRBJ2-7; TRBD1 might be the D (6 bases). The CDR3 runs 15 residues. Between the trimmed V and J ends, which lost 5 bases and 2 bases, there was a span of 16 bases. Germline V gene lookup returns CDR1 SGHNT and CDR2 YENEEA. CDR3 sequence: CASSPTGTDPYEQYF. CDR3 DNA sequence: TGTGCCAGCAGCCCAACAGGGACCGACCCCTACGAGCAGTACTTC.

The chain recombines TRBV19 with TRBJ1-2; the match to TRBD1 covers 9 bases. The V gene's germline CDR1 is LNHDA and CDR2 SQIVND (reference sequence). The CDR3 sequence is 14 residues long. The trim removed 6 bases at V and 2 bases at J, leaving 4 bases unmatched. CDR3 sequence reads: CASSAQGANYGYTF. The CDR3 DNA reads as TGTGCCAGTAGCGCACAGGGGGCCAACTATGGCTACACCTTC.

This clone was observed a few times. This rearrangement joins TRBV19 to TRBJ1-2; 9 bases are a match to TRBD1. The CDR3 totals 14 residues. Trimming removed 5 bases from V and 4 bases from J; junction bases left unmatched: 5. Germline assignment: CDR1 LNHDA and CDR2 SQIVND (reference sequence). The CDR3 DNA follows: TGTGCCAGTAGTTACGGGACAGGGATCTATGGCTACACCTTC. It translates to CASSYGTGIYGYTF.

This clone was observed once. The chain couples TRBV5-4 to TRBJ2-7; 8 positions agree with TRBD2. CDR1 and CDR2 from the germline V gene are SGHNT and YYREEE (reference sequence). V lost 4 bases and J lost 2; bases outside the gene matches: 5. CDR3 length equals 14 residues. The CDR3 spells CASSPSGPPYEQYF. DNA of the CDR3: TGTGCCAGCAGCCCTAGCGGGCCCCCCTACGAGCAGTACTTC.

This clone was seen a single time. This CDR3 is CASRPVKQANVLTF. Written as DNA, the CDR3 is TGTGCCAGCCGCCCCGTCAAGCAGGCCAACGTCCTGACTTTC. The chain carries TRBV7-9 and TRBJ2-6, with D uncertain. Germline CDR1 and CDR2: SEHNR and FQNEAQ (reference sequence). V was trimmed by 8 bases and J by 6 bases, leaving 14 bases between them. This CDR3 is 14 amino acids long.

The J gene is TRBJ1-4, the V gene TRBV6-1, with D maybe TRBD1 (6 bases). CDR1 and CDR2 (germline): MNHNS, SASEGT. This CDR3 has 14 residues. V lost 3 bases and J 4 bases, leaving 9 bases between the germline ends. CDR3 in amino acids: CASSDRGGNEKLFF. DNA of the CDR3: TGTGCCAGCAGTGACAGGGGTGGTAATGAAAAACTGTTTTTT.

The V and J genes are TRBV25-1 and TRBJ1-1, with 11 bases matching TRBD1. Losses at the gene ends were 5 bases for V and 4 bases for J; bases not matched to a gene: 9. In germline, CDR1 is MGHDK, CDR2 SYGVNS. The CDR3 has 16 residues. The CDR3 DNA follows: TGTGCCAGCAGTCGGACAGGGGGCTCGCGGACCACTGAAGCTTTCTTT. Translation gives CASSRTGGSRTTEAFF.

This chain connects TRBV7-9 to TRBJ2-3; D might be TRBD2 (6 bases). Between the trimmed V and J ends, which lost 3 bases and 9 bases, there was a span of 25 bases. This CDR3 comprises 17 residues. Germline-derived CDR1 and CDR2 are SEHNR and FQNEAQ (reference sequence). The CDR3 DNA is TGTGCCAGCAGCTTTCTCTTAGGCGGGACCTTCCGCCAGACGCAGTATTTT. Translating it yields CASSFLLGGTFRQTQYF.

V and J are TRBV19 and TRBJ1-1, with TRBD1 as a possible D gene (6 bases). The CDR3 totals 14 residues. Germline lookup yields CDR1 LNHDA and CDR2 SQIVND (reference sequence). The V end was cut by 4 bases, the J end by 3 bases, with 12 bases between. In DNA form, the CDR3 reads TGTGCCAGTAGTACACAGGGAAGGGACACTGAAGCTTTCTTT. Residues: CASSTQGRDTEAFF.

The V and J genes are TRBV6-5 and TRBJ1-2, with 7 positions matching TRBD1. V shed 5 bases, J shed 6 bases, and the junction held 6 bases outside the gene matches. The germline V gene has CDR1 MNHEY and CDR2 SVGAGI. The CDR3 extends over 13 amino acids. In DNA, the CDR3 is TGTGCCAGCAGTCAACAGGGGAACCATGGCTACACCTTC. Amino acids: CASSQQGNHGYTF.

This chain links TRBV18 with TRBJ2-5; D remains unclear. CDR3 length: 12 amino acids. Between the trimmed V and J ends, which lost 4 bases and 2 bases, there was a span of 5 bases. CDR1 and CDR2 (germline): KGHSH, LQKENI. The CDR3 reads CASSRQQETQYF. CDR3 bases: TGTGCCAGCTCACGTCAACAAGAGACCCAGTACTTC.

This sequence joins TRBV21-1 and TRBJ1-6. TRBV21-1 is annotated as a pseudogene. The CDR3 spans 18 residues. In nucleotides, the CDR3 is TGTGCCAGCAGCAAAAGCTTGTCACGTAGAGGGAGTAATTCACCCCTCCACTTT. It translates to CASSKSLSRRGSNSPLHF.